The 19 T cell receptor beta chains given below trace back to one sample, sequenced in a study of T cell clones after liver transplantation. The repertoire was sequenced with immunoSEQ multiplex PCR; TCRdb's copy has only in-frame clones and lacks some. Here the sample spans over 15,000 clones, around 89% being singletons. This material consisted of CD8+ T cells from blood, taken around 42 months after liver transplant. The receptors were gathered from a human patient who received a liver transplant. The graft donor may be the source of some T cells.

The chain couples TRBV27 to TRBJ2-7; 10 nucleotides align to TRBD1. Losses at the gene ends were 6 bases for V and 7 bases for J; bases not matched to a gene: 6. The CDR3 covers 13 residues. Germline loops: CDR1 MNHEY, CDR2 SMNVEV (reference sequence). Written as DNA, the CDR3 is TGTGCCAGCAGCTACGGACAGGGGGGAGAGCAGTACTTC. It encodes CASSYGQGGEQYF.

V is TRBV28 and J is TRBJ2-7; 11 bases are a match to TRBD2. Germline CDR1 and CDR2: MDHEN and SYDVKM. J gave up 4 bases and V 4 bases, and 6 bases lay outside the gene matches. The CDR3 is made up of 15 amino acids. This CDR3 reads CASSSSTSGVYEQYF. CDR3 nucleotides: TGTGCCAGCAGTTCCTCGACTAGCGGGGTATACGAGCAGTACTTC.

Within the sample, this clone is medium-sized (0.01 to 0.1%). V is TRBV11-2 and J is TRBJ2-7; perhaps TRBD1 as D (5 bases). The CDR3 has 12 amino acids. Germline V gene data show CDR1 as SGHAT and CDR2 as FQNNGV. V was trimmed by 8 bases and J by 5 bases, leaving 13 bases between them. In nucleotides, the CDR3 is TGTGCCAGCCGACAGTCAGCCCACGAGCAGTACTTC. Protein product: CASRQSAHEQYF.

This clone has only a few counts. The rearrangement joins TRBV7-3 to TRBJ1-2; 8 nucleotides match TRBD1. V was clipped by 5 bases and J by 4 bases; unmatched bases: 3. The CDR3 is made up of 13 amino acids. CDR1 SGHTA and CDR2 FQGTGA come from the germline V gene. The CDR3 DNA is TGTGCCAGCAGCCCCGGACAGGGCTATGGCTACACCTTC. It yields the protein CASSPGQGYGYTF.

This sequence joins TRBV2 and TRBJ2-3; 10 nucleotides align to TRBD1. J was trimmed by 4 bases and V by 4 bases; bases with no gene match: 5. The CDR3 covers 15 residues. CDR1 SNHLY and CDR2 FYNNEI come from the germline V gene. In DNA form, the CDR3 reads TGTGCCAGCAGTGTCCGGGACAGGGGCGCAGATACGCAGTATTTT. As protein: CASSVRDRGADTQYF.

The CDR3 DNA is TGTGCCAGCAGTACAGACAGGGACGGTCTAGGCGAGCAGTACTTC. Protein sequence: CASSTDRDGLGEQYF. V usage is TRBV6-5 and J usage is TRBJ2-7; 7 nucleotides match TRBD1. CDR1 MNHEY and CDR2 SVGAGI come from the germline V gene. CDR3 size: 15 residues. The junction had 13 bases not matched to a gene; V was cut back by 5 bases and J by 6 bases.

The chain couples TRBV29-1 to TRBJ2-3; no clear D gene. V was pared by 7 bases and J by 3 bases, with 11 bases between. In germline, CDR1 is SQVTM, CDR2 ANQGSEA. The CDR3 spans 12 residues. CDR3 residues: CSAPEETDTQYF. The CDR3 nucleotides read TGCAGCGCCCCCGAGGAAACAGATACGCAGTATTTT.

The CDR3 spells CASCTLLGRVF. The CDR3 DNA reads as TGTGCCAGCTGTACCCTTCTCGGTAGGGTCTTC. V usage is TRBV21-1 and J usage is TRBJ2-1. TRBV21-1 is a listed pseudogene. The CDR3 is made up of 11 amino acids.

The V and J genes are TRBV7-3 and TRBJ1-1, with D maybe TRBD1 (6 bases). The ends were cut back, 5 bases at V and 0 bases at J, with 22 bases in the middle. Per the germline V gene, CDR1 is SGHTA and CDR2 is FQGTGA. CDR3 length equals 18 residues. CDR3 residues: CASSPRGGLLNMNTEAFF. The CDR3 nucleotides are TGTGCCAGCAGCCCCCGGGGGGGCCTGTTAAACATGAACACTGAAGCTTTCTTT.

This chain joins TRBV10-3 and TRBJ1-1; maybe TRBD1 (6 bases). Deletions cut 3 bases from V and 5 bases from J, with 7 bases between. Germline loops: CDR1 ENHRY, CDR2 SYGVKD. The CDR3 totals 12 residues. The CDR3 here is CAISEGGTEAFF. CDR3 DNA: TGTGCCATCAGTGAAGGGGGGACTGAAGCTTTCTTT.

J is TRBJ2-3 and V is TRBV7-9; the D gene is possibly TRBD1 (6 bases). Germline CDR1 and CDR2: SEHNR and FQNEAQ (reference sequence). V lost 0 bases, J lost 0 bases, and 19 bases lay in between. This CDR3 comprises 19 residues. The DNA of the CDR3 is TGTGCCAGCAGCTTAGCAGTCGGTCTGGGGGCTTCTAGCACAGATACGCAGTATTTT. Translating gives CASSLAVGLGASSTDTQYF.

This clone was counted a few times. The chain recombines TRBV13 with TRBJ1-1; 8 nucleotides align to TRBD1. The CDR3 spans 15 residues. Germline CDR1 is PRHDT and CDR2 is FYEKMQ (reference sequence). The junction had 10 bases not matched to a gene; V was cut back by 5 bases and J by 5 bases. CDR3 residues: CASSEHQGAITEAFF. The CDR3 region has the DNA TGTGCCAGCAGCGAACACCAGGGGGCAATAACTGAAGCTTTCTTT.

The V gene is TRBV9, the J gene TRBJ2-3, with D unresolved. The CDR3 runs to 18 residues. In germline, CDR1 is SGDLS, CDR2 YYNGEE. Trimming left V 0 bases short and J 0 bases short, with 17 bases between. CDR3: CASSVENGFPLSTDTQYF. The CDR3 DNA follows: TGTGCCAGCAGCGTAGAGAACGGGTTCCCTTTAAGCACAGATACGCAGTATTTT.

This chain connects TRBV5-5 to TRBJ1-5, with D unclear. Trimming shortened V by 0 bases and J by 5 bases, and 3 bases separated the two germline ends. The CDR3 extends over 12 amino acids. The germline gives CDR1 SGHKS, CDR2 YYEKEE (reference sequence). The CDR3 nucleotides read TGTGCCAGCAGCTTGGGGGATCAGCCCCAGCATTTT. Its protein product is CASSLGDQPQHF.

V is TRBV4-3 and J is TRBJ2-7; TRBD1 matches at 7 bases. CDR3 length: 15 residues. Germline V gene data show CDR1 as LGHNA and CDR2 as YSLEER. V shed 0 bases and J 3 bases; nucleotides not matched to a gene: 5. The CDR3 sequence: CASSQDTGVNYEQYF. DNA of the CDR3: TGCGCCAGCAGCCAAGATACAGGGGTAAACTACGAGCAGTACTTC.

The gene calls are TRBV27 and TRBJ2-1; 10 nucleotides match TRBD2. Germline assignment: CDR1 MNHEY and CDR2 SMNVEV (reference sequence). This CDR3 spans 15 amino acids. Trimming at V came to 5 bases and at J to 3 bases, leaving 4 bases not matched to a gene. The CDR3 bases are TGTGCCAGCAGTCCAGGGACTAGCGTCTACAATGAGCAGTTCTTC. Protein product: CASSPGTSVYNEQFF.

This clone was picked up a small number of times. The V call is TRBV27, the J call TRBJ2-7; 11 nucleotides align to TRBD2. The CDR3 covers 15 residues. The V segment lost 3 bases and the J segment 5 bases; nucleotides outside the gene matches: 6. From germline, CDR1 is MNHEY and CDR2 SMNVEV (reference sequence). The CDR3 DNA follows: TGTGCCAGCAGTTTGCTAGCGGGAGGAGTCGACGAGCAGTACTTC. Translating it yields CASSLLAGGVDEQYF.

V is TRBV29-1 and J is TRBJ2-6; D gene uncertain. CDR1 SQVTM and CDR2 ANQGSEA come from the germline V gene. V shed 4 bases and J shed 2 bases, with 6 bases lying between them. The CDR3 consists of 13 residues. Here the CDR3 reads CSVVGAGANVLTF. CDR3 coding DNA: TGCAGCGTTGTAGGTGCTGGGGCCAACGTCCTGACTTTC.

The rearrangement joins TRBV28 to TRBJ2-1; 7 bases line up with TRBD2. V lost 5 bases, J lost 0 bases, and 13 bases stayed unmatched. Germline CDR1 MDHEN, CDR2 SYDVKM. This CDR3 has 18 residues. This CDR3 is CASSLSGNEGSSYNEQFF. The CDR3 coding sequence is TGTGCCAGCAGTCTCAGCGGGAACGAGGGGTCCTCCTACAATGAGCAGTTCTTC.